These 4 T cell receptor beta chains were all obtained from the same sample, sequenced in a study of blood T cell repertoires in COVID-19. The protocol was immunoSEQ multiplex PCR, while the TCRdb copy is restricted to in-frame clones and leaves out a portion. The sample records fewer than 250,000 clones, approximately 90% being singletons. Sequenced material: peripheral blood. Every receptor here comes from a man aged 35 to 55 with acute or convalescent COVID-19.

The J gene is TRBJ2-5, the V gene TRBV29-1; TRBD2 aligns across 7 bases. V was pared by 6 bases and J by 3 bases, with 13 bases of the junction left unmatched. CDR1 is SQVTM, CDR2 ANQGSEA, per germline. CDR3 length: 15 amino acids. CDR3 in amino acids: CSVVRLASEEETQYF. CDR3 nucleotide sequence: TGCAGCGTCGTACGACTAGCAAGCGAGGAAGAGACCCAGTACTTC.

The rearrangement uses TRBV18 and TRBJ2-3; no firm D call. This CDR3 has 13 amino acids. V was clipped by 4 bases and J by 4 bases, with 9 bases between them. Germline CDR1 is KGHSH and CDR2 is LQKENI. Written as DNA, the CDR3 is TGTGCCAGCTCACAACCGAGCGCAGATACGCAGTATTTT. Its translation is CASSQPSADTQYF.

This sequence joins TRBV5-4 and TRBJ2-1, with 7 nucleotides matching TRBD2. V trimming: 5 bases; J trimming: 6 bases; junction bases outside the gene matches: 11. CDR1 and CDR2 (germline): SGHNT, YYREEE (reference sequence). The CDR3 runs 15 residues. The CDR3 sequence: CASRDGTTNFNEQFF. CDR3 nucleotide sequence: TGTGCCAGCAGGGACGGGACTACCAACTTCAATGAGCAGTTCTTC.

The V call is TRBV6-2 or TRBV6-3, the J call TRBJ2-1, with TRBD2 matching over 15 bases. V lost 2 bases to trimming and J lost 4 bases; unmatched junction nucleotides: 0. Germline V CDR1 and CDR2: MNHEY, SVGEGT. The CDR3 is 16 amino acids. The CDR3 DNA reads TGTGCCAGCAGTTACGGACTAGCGGGAGGGTACAATGAGCAGTTCTTC. This gives the protein CASSYGLAGGYNEQFF.